This T cell receptor beta chain was found in a study of CD8 T cells in Susac syndrome (dated by TCRdb to the late 2010s). Background for the entire study: Of the Susac syndrome patients who were sequenced, roughly 8 were in clinical remission while roughly 6 had clinically active disease. At blood withdrawal, Susac syndrome patients were therapy-naive, treated with corticosteroids (with IVIg additionally given to some), or treated with IVIg alone. Repertoire sequencing was used to test whether CD8+ T cell activation and differentiation in Susac syndrome was antigen driven.

Concerning this clonotype: The specificity of this receptor is unknown. It has no much larger one-base neighbor in the sample; base qualities were not kept.

On the study overall, not on this receptor specifically: The study acknowledged that relatively few individuals were included in the TCR sequencing and HLA analysis. In patients with Susac syndrome, the CD4+ T cell repertoire showed no detectable clonal expansion.

RNA was extracted with the RNeasy kit and roughly 0.45 to 1 ug was reverse transcribed using random hexamers. The immunoSEQ multiplex PCR assay, covering 54 Vbeta and 13 Jbeta segments, was used to amplify TCR beta CDR3 regions. PCR amplification bias was corrected using a synthetic template baseline for primer optimization and computational correction. The paper's processing steps were these. Reads were annotated to V, D and J genes per IMGT and analyzed with immunoSEQ Analyzer, keeping only productive sequences. Clonality was computed as one minus Shannon entropy normalized by log2 of the number of productive unique sequences. Public and private clones were assessed among the 100 most prevalent clones of each patient and control. Clones were defined as Susac-specific when absent from the healthy and MS cohorts, from fewer than 1,300 published viral clones and from other ImmuneACCESS disease sequences. TCRdb reworked the public reads: Q25 trimming with fastp, MiXCR clone assembly, productive beta chains retained. All rows with the same CDR3 protein become a single entry with the most common DNA and genes. TCRdb assigned the V and J calls; the authors' analysis was not used. This sample gives under 150,000 distinct CDR3 sequences in total; approximately 96% of them show up just once. About 0.08% of the sample belongs to the ten largest clones.

CDR3 length: 14 amino acids, cysteine to phenylalanine. Only CDR3 DNA is held: 42 bases, read in frame from base 1. V is reduced by 3 bases and J by 0 bases, leaving a spacing of 6 bases between them. Peripheral blood CD8+ and CD4+ T cells from healthy donors, Susac syndrome patients and multiple sclerosis patients were profiled using high-throughput TCR beta sequencing. Susac syndrome patients met recently defined diagnostic criteria for definite or probable disease. Bulk CD8+ and CD4+ T cells were purified by magnetic negative isolation, whereas CD8+ TEMRA cells were enriched by FACS. Blood was drawn into EDTA tubes, processed within 24 hours, and PBMCs were isolated by density gradient centrifugation. PBMCs intended for TCR sequencing were cryopreserved in liquid nitrogen and thawed later in a water bath at 37 degrees C. A purity of at least 90% was achieved for sorted or isolated CD4+, CD8+ and CD8+ TEMRA cells.

The origin of this receptor is a human donor with Susac syndrome. The sample was CD4+ T cells from PBMCs. The chain joins TRBV12-3 or TRBV12-4 to TRBJ1-5, with the D segment identity uncertain. The bases are TGTGCCAGCAGTTTGAGTTATAGCAATCAGCCCCAGCATTTT. This translates into CASSLSYSNQPQHF.